This passage covers 16 T cell receptor beta chains from one sample sequenced in a study of shared clonotypes between healthy human individuals. TCRdb keeps only in-frame clones here, not all; method: immunoSEQ multiplex PCR. The sample lists about 980,000 clones, around 80% occurring once. Sequencing was performed on memory CD4+ T cells sorted from blood. The subset was: CD45RA-negative fraction. The source is a man between 18 and 29 years old in good health.

This clone was seen a single time. V gene TRBV10-3 combines with J gene TRBJ2-2; 8 nucleotides line up with TRBD2. Germline-derived CDR1 and CDR2 are ENHRY and SYGVKD. The V and J ends lost 6 bases and 5 bases, in that order; junction bases with no gene match: 8. The CDR3 length is 15 residues. CDR3 in DNA: TGTGCCATCAGCGGGAGGGCCCATGGAACCGGGGAGCTGTTTTTT. Protein product: CAISGRAHGTGELFF.

This clone was detected a few times. The V and J genes are TRBV25-1 and TRBJ2-2; the D gene is possibly TRBD1 (5 bases). Germline-derived CDR1 and CDR2 are MGHDK and SYGVNS. The CDR3 sequence is 14 residues long. Trimming shortened V by 2 bases and J by 4 bases, and 8 bases separated the two germline ends. The CDR3 loop is CASSEDRLTGELFF. In nucleotides, the CDR3 is TGTGCCAGCAGTGAAGACAGACTCACCGGGGAGCTGTTTTTT.

Turning to this clone: This is likely an artifact of a read error, given a far larger clone one base away. Other nucleotide sequences in the sample specify the same CDR3. This chain connects TRBV7-2 to TRBJ2-7, with D unresolved. This CDR3 comprises 12 residues. Germline V lookup: CDR1 SGHTA, CDR2 FQGNSA. Trimming left V 1 base short and J 4 bases short, with 5 bases between. For the CDR3, the DNA is TGTGCCAGCAGCTTAGTAGGATACGAGCAGTACTTC. Translated, it gives CASSLVGYEQYF.

This clone has only a few counts. The V call is TRBV7-6, the J call TRBJ2-5, with D maybe TRBD1 (5 bases). This CDR3 has 15 residues. The germline V and J ends were trimmed by 5 bases and 4 bases, with 17 bases remaining between them. In germline, CDR1 is SGHVS, CDR2 FNYEAQ. In nucleotides, the CDR3 is TGTGCCAGCAGCCCAGGGCGGATATCATCAGAGACCCAGTACTTC. This sequence encodes CASSPGRISSETQYF.

The gene calls are TRBV30 and TRBJ1-6, with D unclear. The germline V gene encodes CDR1 GTSNPN and CDR2 SVGIG (reference sequence). V lost 7 bases and J 6 bases, leaving 13 bases between the germline ends. The CDR3 totals 13 residues. CDR3 sequence: CASKDLLNSPLHF. CDR3 nucleotide sequence: TGTGCCTCCAAGGACCTCCTTAATTCACCCCTCCACTTT. Variable domain in full (rest from reference TRBV30 and TRBJ1-6): SQTIHQWPATLVQPVGSPLSLECTVEGTSNPNLYWYRQAAGRGLQLLFYSVGIGQISSEVPQNLSASRPQDRQFILSSKKLLLSDSGFYLCASKDLLNSPLHFGNGTRLTVT.

Only one count was recorded for this clone. V and J are TRBV15 and TRBJ1-1, with D tentatively TRBD1 (5 bases). V lost 3 bases to trimming and J lost 0 bases, with 17 bases between them. The CDR3 extends over 17 amino acids. Germline loops: CDR1 LNHNV, CDR2 YYDKDF (reference sequence). In DNA form, the CDR3 reads TGTGCCACCAGCAGTGACACGGGGTGGGGGTTGAACACTGAAGCTTTCTTT. This gives the protein CATSSDTGWGLNTEAFF.

The chain has TRBV11-3 and TRBJ1-1; D uncertain. The germline V gene has CDR1 SGHNT and CDR2 YENEEA. V lost 5 bases and J 5 bases, leaving 12 bases between the germline ends. The CDR3 has 13 amino acids. CDR3 coding DNA: TGTGCCAGCAGCCCAGGAGGCCGGACTGAAGCTTTCTTT. Translation: CASSPGGRTEAFF.

The DNA for the CDR3 is TGTGCCAGCAGTGAAACGGCGGGTTATCAAGAGACCCAGTACTTC. This sequence encodes CASSETAGYQETQYF. The V call is TRBV6-1, the J call TRBJ2-5; TRBD2 might be the D (5 bases). CDR1 MNHNS and CDR2 SASEGT come from the germline V gene. This CDR3 has 15 amino acids. V was trimmed by 2 bases and J by 2 bases, leaving 12 bases between them.

This clone appeared once. This chain connects TRBV6-5 to TRBJ1-1, with 10 bases aligning to TRBD1. Germline V gene sequence: CDR1 MNHEY, CDR2 SVGAGI. Germline trimming cut 6 bases from V and 4 bases from J; bases unmatched to any gene: 8. The CDR3 has 15 residues. CDR3 coding DNA: TGTGCCAGCAGGCAAGACAGGGGGCGCCTCACTGAAGCTTTCTTT. Translating gives CASRQDRGRLTEAFF.

V gene TRBV7-9 combines with J gene TRBJ1-1, with no clear D. Trimming cost V 7 bases and J 5 bases, with 17 bases left between them. The CDR3 sequence is 14 residues long. CDR1 SEHNR and CDR2 FQNEAQ come from the germline V gene (reference sequence). The CDR3 DNA is TGTGCCAGCAAGGGAGGTCTTGGATTTACTGAAGCTTTCTTT. This gives the protein CASKGGLGFTEAFF.

This sequence joins TRBV5-1 and TRBJ2-3; D is possibly TRBD1 (5 bases). There are 12 residues in the CDR3. The V gene's germline CDR1 is SGHRS and CDR2 YFSETQ. Trimming stripped 5 bases from V and 5 bases from J, with 9 bases between. The CDR3 DNA reads as TGCGCCAGCAGGACAGTCCAAGATACGCAGTATTTT. Protein sequence: CASRTVQDTQYF.

With regard to this clone: A much larger clone differs by one base, so this may be a read error. CDR3 sequence (DNA): TGTGCCAGCAGCAGGGGGGGGGCCCGGGAGACCCAGTACTTC. Amino acids: CASSRGGARETQYF. The J gene is TRBJ2-5, the V gene TRBV5-4, with D perhaps TRBD2 (7 bases). V was cut by 4 bases and J by 5 bases, with 15 bases left in between. This CDR3 spans 14 amino acids. Germline-derived CDR1 and CDR2 are SGHNT and YYREEE (reference sequence).

Only one count was recorded for this clone. Other DNA sequences of this sample code for an identical CDR3. The chain employs TRBV27 and TRBJ2-3; D ambiguous. This CDR3 is 14 amino acids long. Germline CDR1 reads MNHEY; CDR2 reads SMNVEV (reference sequence). The ends were cut back, 2 bases at V and 0 bases at J, with 6 bases in the middle. The CDR3 is CASSLARSTDTQYF. The CDR3 nucleotides read TGTGCCAGCAGTTTAGCTAGGAGCACAGATACGCAGTATTTT.

The V and J genes are TRBV6-6 and TRBJ1-6; the match to TRBD1 covers 7 bases. Trimming took 8 bases from V and 10 from J; bases not matched to a gene: 14. The CDR3 contains 15 residues. Germline-derived CDR1 and CDR2 are MNHNY and SVGAGI (reference sequence). In DNA, the CDR3 is TGTGCCAGCGGACGCGGAAGACAGGGTCAATCACCCCTCCACTTT. This codes for CASGRGRQGQSPLHF.

About this clone itself: Other DNA sequences from this sample encode an identical CDR3 as well. The chain carries TRBV4-1 and TRBJ2-3; D not resolved. Germline assignment: CDR1 MGHRA and CDR2 YSYEKL. V was shortened by 3 bases and J by 1 base, with 2 bases between the two germline ends. The CDR3 extends over 12 amino acids. The CDR3 bases are TGCGCCAGCAGCCACCGCACAGATACGCAGTATTTT. It specifies CASSHRTDTQYF.

The rearrangement links TRBV15 to TRBJ2-1; 7 bases agree with TRBD2. In germline, CDR1 is LNHNV, CDR2 YYDKDF (reference sequence). The CDR3 sequence is 14 residues long. Trimming removed 4 bases from V and 2 bases from J; junction bases left unmatched: 2. CDR3 region: CATSTGGTYNEQFF. CDR3 DNA: TGTGCCACCAGCACGGGAGGCACCTACAATGAGCAGTTCTTC. The full variable domain, rest sourced from reference TRBV15 and TRBJ2-1, is DAMVIQNPRYQVTQFGKPVTLSCSQTLNHNVMYWYQQKSSQAPKLLFHYYDKDFNNEADTPDNFQSRRPNTSFCFLDIRSPGLGDTAMYLCATSTGGTYNEQFFGPGTRLTVL.